Listed here are 9 T cell receptor beta chains from one sample, sequenced in a study of CD8 T cells in Susac syndrome. A quantity of 0.5 to 1 ug RNA underwent reverse transcription using random hexamers. TCRdb fed the immunoSEQ multiplex PCR reads into MiXCR, producing one record per CDR3 protein. The table includes 100,000 to 150,000 distinct CDR3 sequences, about 93% detected once. The source material was CD4+ T cells from PBMCs. These receptors were taken from a human donor in good health.

The chain is built from TRBV6-6 and TRBJ1-2; D is unresolved. With 2 bases removed from V and 4 bases from J, the gap between germline ends came to 2 bases. The CDR3 runs to 11 residues. The germline CDR1 and CDR2 sequences are MNHNY and SVGAGI (reference sequence). CDR3 amino acids: CASSYLYGYTF. CDR3 nucleotides: TGTGCCAGCAGTTACCTCTATGGCTACACCTTC.

The chain combines TRBV7-8 with TRBJ1-2; perhaps TRBD1 as D (6 bases). V was clipped by 4 bases and J by 8 bases, with 14 bases between them. The CDR3 consists of 13 residues. CDR1 is SGHVS, CDR2 FQNEAQ, per germline. CDR3: CASSSRGFEGYTF. The CDR3 DNA sequence: TGTGCCAGCAGCTCCAGGGGTTTCGAAGGCTACACCTTC.

The CDR3 is CASRAGTGYEQYF. CDR3 coding DNA: TGCGCCAGCAGGGCCGGGACAGGCTACGAGCAGTACTTC. The V gene is TRBV5-1, the J gene TRBJ2-7; 8 nucleotides line up with TRBD1. CDR1 and CDR2 (germline): SGHRS, YFSETQ. The CDR3 loop spans 13 amino acids. J lost 3 bases, V lost 5 bases, and 4 bases had no gene match.

The CDR3 sequence: CASNQGANYGYTF. The CDR3 DNA sequence: TGTGCCAGCAACCAGGGGGCCAACTATGGCTACACCTTC. The chain uses TRBV2 and TRBJ1-2, with TRBD1 identical over 8 bases. The J segment lost 2 bases and the V segment lost 7 bases, leaving 3 bases of the junction unmatched. There are 13 residues in the CDR3. Per the germline V gene, CDR1 is SNHLY and CDR2 is FYNNEI.

The genes are TRBV25-1 and TRBJ2-3, with unresolved D. Germline V gene lookup returns CDR1 MGHDK and CDR2 SYGVNS. V lost 9 bases and J lost 4, with 14 bases in between. The CDR3 is 13 amino acids. CDR3 nucleotide sequence: TGTGCCAGTGAAAAGTTCCCCTCAGATACGCAGTATTTT. Its translation: CASEKFPSDTQYF.

The V call is TRBV6-1, the J call TRBJ2-1; D may correspond to TRBD1 or TRBD2 (5 bases each). Trimming shortened V by 0 bases and J by 4 bases, and 10 bases separated the two germline ends. Germline V gene sequence: CDR1 MNHNS, CDR2 SASEGT. This CDR3 is built from 15 residues. The CDR3 here is CASSEAPGRYNEQFF. CDR3 bases: TGTGCCAGCAGTGAAGCGCCGGGACGATACAATGAGCAGTTCTTC.

The chain carries TRBV19 and TRBJ2-6; the D is unclear. The germline V gene has CDR1 LNHDA and CDR2 SQIVND (reference sequence). V dropped 1 base and J dropped 2 bases, with 12 bases sitting between them. There are 17 residues in the CDR3. CDR3 in DNA: TGTGCCAGTAGTATAGGACGGCGTCAGGCTGGGGCCAACGTCCTGACTTTC. Encoded protein: CASSIGRRQAGANVLTF.

The chain employs TRBV7-8 and TRBJ1-5; tentatively, D is TRBD1 (6 bases). The V end lost 1 base, the J end lost 5 bases, and 21 bases lay between the germline ends. CDR1 and CDR2 from the germline V gene are SGHVS and FQNEAQ. The CDR3 loop spans 18 amino acids. The CDR3 coding sequence is TGTGCCAGCAGCTTAGTAGGGGGAGGACTGGGATCCGATCAGCCCCAGCATTTT. This encodes CASSLVGGGLGSDQPQHF.

The chain joins TRBV29-1 to TRBJ2-1, with D possibly TRBD2 on 5 matching bases. V was cut by 6 bases and J by 8 bases, with 17 bases left in between. The CDR3 spans 13 residues. The germline CDR1 and CDR2 sequences are SQVTM and ANQGSEA. CDR3 bases: TGCAGCGTGACGGGATTTAAAAGGGATGAGCAGTTCTTC. Residues: CSVTGFKRDEQFF.